This T cell receptor beta chain was documented in a study of T cells after yellow fever vaccination (dated by TCRdb to the late 2010s). About the study as a whole: Libraries from fractions with low cell numbers were prepared with the SMART-Seq v4 Ultra Low Input RNA kit. Blood was collected at multiple timepoints before and after primary and secondary immunization, and bulk PBMC replicates and cell subsets were isolated. The cohort comprised two healthy male donors, one aged 18 to 30 and one aged 30 to 40 years. To follow T-cell clones before and after both primary and booster YFV17D yellow fever vaccination, bulk TCR alpha and beta repertoires underwent longitudinal sequencing.

The treatment or condition label, as the study defines it: live attenuated yellow fever vaccine strain. Two biological replicates of bulk PBMCs were collected at each blood-draw timepoint. A standard Ficoll-Paque protocol was used to isolate PBMCs from peripheral blood. TriZol was used to extract RNA from bulk PBMCs, CD4 and CD8 fractions, and dextramer-positive and dextramer-negative fractions. Data came from an Illumina NovaSeq 6000. TCR cDNA was made using 5'RACE template switching, a step that added a universal primer site and unique molecular identifiers. Priming for cDNA synthesis came from both the TCR alpha and TCR beta constant segments. Libraries were amplified in two PCR steps, with sample barcodes and sequencing adapters added in the second step. Libraries were sequenced on Illumina HiSeq 2500 (2x100 bp) or NovaSeq (2x150 bp). For the original study's pipeline: MIGEC was used to demultiplex reads and collapse the reads into UMI consensus sequences, and MiXCR was used for V(D)J alignment. Clonotypes responding to the vaccine were identified with edgeR on replicate PBMC samples, with the criteria of FDR below 0.01 and a log2 fold change above 5 up to day 15. Each bulk clonotype received a CD4 or CD8 identity based on whether the sequenced CD4 or CD8 repertoire contained that clonotype at higher abundance. TCRdb reanalyzed the raw reads on its own, using fastp at Q25 for trimming and MiXCR for clone calling, and kept in-frame beta chains. CDR3 protein duplicates are merged, each entry listing the most common genes and DNA. The V and J calls and clone size come from TCRdb's table, not from the authors' own analysis. Within this sample are approximately 330,000 distinct CDR3 sequences, with over 4% of them counted one time only. The ten most abundant clones make up about 22% of the sample.

Concerning this clonotype: The antigen it binds to is not known. Within one base of it there is no much larger clone, and no base qualities were kept.

Deletion took 0 bases off V and 2 bases off J, with a span of 11 bases between the germline ends. As encoded in the germline V gene, CDR1 is MGHRA while CDR2 is YSYEKL. From cysteine to phenylalanine, the CDR3 is 17 amino acids long. Only CDR3 DNA remains: 51 bases, in frame from the first base. What the study reported, not specific to this receptor: The secondary T-cell response was found to be weaker but faster than the primary response, with a peak reached on day 5 rather than on day 15. After the booster, most of the clones that had expanded following primary vaccination were detected again (just under 97% of CD4 and 85% to 90% of CD8), which suggests that memory was broadly maintained. FACS-sorted repertoires could contain abundant contaminating clonotypes from the bulk population, so computational filtering was required. Because only two donors were included in the study, the extent to which the findings can be generalized is limited. A small share of clonotypes occurred in both CD4 and CD8 compartments, likely arising from convergent recombination.

The receptor was derived from a young man who received the YFV17D yellow fever vaccine. The material sequenced was PBMCs, taken 5 days after the yellow fever booster vaccination. The chain is made from TRBV4-1 and TRBJ2-6, and possibly TRBD2, on 5 matching bases. The CDR3 region: CASSQEGSKAGANVLTF. The nucleotide sequence reads TGCGCCAGCAGCCAAGAAGGGAGTAAGGCTGGGGCCAACGTCCTGACTTTC.